These T cell receptor beta chains were read from a single sample in a study of cytomegalovirus exposure and HLA in healthy donors. The assay was immunoSEQ multiplex PCR, and TCRdb's table has in-frame clones only and misses some. Of approximately 74,000 clones in the sample, about 71% were seen once. Specimen: PBMCs. All receptors derive from a man aged 60-69 years in good health and CMV-seropositive. Each CDR3 is given with its conserved first and last residue. Each record gives: D gene, V gene, clone size, J gene, CDR3 DNA, CDR3 protein. D genes are given only for firm matches. Clone sizes are given selectively: once, few, many, or a class where the clone is expanded.

-,TRBV9,-,TRBJ1-1,TGTGCCAGCAGCCCGGTCGCCCACACTGAAGCTTTCTTT,CASSPVAHTEAFF
-,TRBV20-1,-,TRBJ1-2,TGCAGTGCTAGAGGCCGGGATGGCTACACCTTC,CSARGRDGYTF
-,TRBV7-2,-,TRBJ1-1,TGTGCCAGCAGCTCAGGGCAGAATTGGGGCACTGAAGCTTTCTTT,CASSSGQNWGTEAFF
-,TRBV29-1,-,TRBJ1-5,TGCAGCGTTGCAGGGAACAATCAGCCCCAGCATTTT,CSVAGNNQPQHF
TRBD1,TRBV7-7,-,TRBJ2-5,TGTGCTAGCAGCTTCGGCATAAGGGACAGACAGGGACAAGAGACCCAGTACTTC,CASSFGIRDRQGQETQYF
TRBD1,TRBV28,once,TRBJ1-1,TGTGCCAGCAGTCGACAGGGTTGGCGAATGAACACTGAAGCTTTCTTT,CASSRQGWRMNTEAFF
TRBD1,TRBV19,once,TRBJ1-2,TGCGCCAGTAGTCCCGGGACAGGGAATGGCTACACCTTC,CASSPGTGNGYTF
-,TRBV10-3,few,TRBJ1-6,TGTGCCATCAGTGACAGCTATAATTCACCCCTCCACTTT,CAISDSYNSPLHF
TRBD2,TRBV9,-,TRBJ2-7,TGTGCCAGCGCTCCGGGGGGCTCCTACGAGCAGTACTTC,CASAPGGSYEQYF
-,TRBV5-4,few,TRBJ2-5,TGTGCCAGCAGCTCGGACCGGGCGGGTTCGACCCAGTACTTC,CASSSDRAGSTQYF
TRBD1,TRBV5-5,-,TRBJ1-2,TGTGCCAGCAGCTGGGGGACAGGGGGTGGCTATGGCTACACCTTC,CASSWGTGGGYGYTF
TRBD1,TRBV29-1,-,TRBJ1-2,TGCAGCGGGGACAGGGACGGCTACACCTTC,CSGDRDGYTF
TRBD2,TRBV6-5,-,TRBJ2-3,TGTGCCAGCAAACCCGGGACTAGCACAGGTACGCAGTATTTT,CASKPGTSTGTQYF
TRBD2,TRBV4-2,-,TRBJ2-5,TGTGCCAGTAGCCTAGGGCCGAAACTAGCGGGGGGGCCCAGGGGTACCGAGACCCAGTACTTC,CASSLGPKLAGGPRGTETQYF
-,TRBV9,-,TRBJ2-7,TGTGCCAGCAGCGTAGGGGGATCAGGGGTCTCCTACGAGCAGTACTTC,CASSVGGSGVSYEQYF
-,TRBV27,-,TRBJ1-1,TGTGCCAGCAGTTTAGCCCTGGCCACTGAAGCTTTCTTT,CASSLALATEAFF
-,TRBV27,-,TRBJ2-5,TGTGCCAGCAGTTCCTGGACCGGGGGCCAAGAGACCCAGTACTTC,CASSSWTGGQETQYF
TRBD2,TRBV5-5,once,TRBJ2-2,TGTGCCAGCAGCTTGTCACTAGCGGGAGGCTATAACACCGGGGAGCTGTTTTTT,CASSLSLAGGYNTGELFF
-,TRBV27,once,TRBJ2-7,TGTGCCAGCAGTTTACGGGGGACGGGAAGAAACGAGCAGTACTTC,CASSLRGTGRNEQYF
-,TRBV4-1,-,TRBJ1-2,TGCGCCAGCAGCCAAGTGGACAGCGGCTATGGCTACACCTTC,CASSQVDSGYGYTF
-,TRBV2,-,TRBJ1-6,TGTGCCAGCAGCGGGTATCTCTCACCCCTCCACTTT,CASSGYLSPLHF
TRBD1,TRBV18,-,TRBJ2-7,TGTGCCAGCTCACCGGGCGGCGGGACAGGGGTGTACGAGCAGTACTTC,CASSPGGGTGVYEQYF
TRBD2,TRBV10-2,-,TRBJ2-1,TGCGCCAGCAGTGAGGCTAGCGGGGGGGCCTGGTCCTACAATGAGCAGTTCTTC,CASSEASGGAWSYNEQFF
TRBD1,TRBV28,-,TRBJ2-5,TGTGCCAGCAGCTACCAACAGGGGAAAGAGACCCAGTACTTC,CASSYQQGKETQYF
-,TRBV5-1,-,TRBJ2-5,TGCGCCAGCACGGAGCAGGGTAGGATGGAGACCCAGTACTTC,CASTEQGRMETQYF
-,TRBV28,-,TRBJ2-7,TGTGCCAGCAGGCTGCTGACGGGCGAGCAGTACTTC,CASRLLTGEQYF
-,TRBV5-6,-,TRBJ2-6,TGTGCCAGCAGCTTGTATGGGCTCGGGGATGCTGGGGCCAACGTCCTGACTTTC,CASSLYGLGDAGANVLTF
TRBD1,TRBV18,-,TRBJ2-1,TGTGCCAGCTCAAGCAATTCAGGGGGCTATGAGCAGTTCTTC,CASSSNSGGYEQFF
-,TRBV7-9,-,TRBJ1-2,TGTGCCAGCAGGGCGACACAGGCGGTAGCTAACTATGGCTACACCTTC,CASRATQAVANYGYTF
TRBD1,TRBV7-9,-,TRBJ2-7,TGTGCCAGCAGCTCGACAGGGGAGTCCTACGAGCAGTACTTC,CASSSTGESYEQYF
-,TRBV9,-,TRBJ2-5,TGTGCCAGCAGCGCCGAGGGGGTCACTGAGGAGACCCAGTACTTC,CASSAEGVTEETQYF
TRBD1,TRBV5-1,-,TRBJ2-5,TGCGCCAGCAGCTTCGGACAGGATCAAGAGACCCAGTACTTC,CASSFGQDQETQYF
-,TRBV7-9,-,TRBJ2-5,TGTGCCAGCAGCTTAGGACAGGCTAAACAAGAGACCCAGTACTTC,CASSLGQAKQETQYF
TRBD1,TRBV5-5,-,TRBJ1-1,TGTGCCAGCAGCTTGGGGGACAGGGGGACCAGTGAAGCTTTCTTT,CASSLGDRGTSEAFF
TRBD2,TRBV7-9,-,TRBJ2-7,TGTGCCAGCAGCTTAAGGCTAGCGGGAGGGTCCGAGCAGTACTTC,CASSLRLAGGSEQYF
TRBD2,TRBV9,-,TRBJ2-1,TGTGCCAGCAGCGTACTGGGGACTAGCGGGCATAATGAGCAGTTCTTC,CASSVLGTSGHNEQFF
TRBD1,TRBV6-5,-,TRBJ1-1,TGTGCCAGCAGCGACGACAGGGGAAACACTGAAGCTTTCTTT,CASSDDRGNTEAFF
TRBD1,TRBV18,-,TRBJ2-7,TGTGCCAGCTCACCACCGTCCGGACAGGGTTTCGAGCAGTACTTC,CASSPPSGQGFEQYF
-,TRBV29-1,once,TRBJ1-2,TGCAGCGTAGGACAGAACTATGGCTACACCTTC,CSVGQNYGYTF
-,TRBV6-5,-,TRBJ1-5,TGTGCCAGCAGCTCAGATTCTAGAGGCCAGCCCCAGCATTTT,CASSSDSRGQPQHF
-,TRBV4-1,-,TRBJ2-3,TGCGCCAGCAGCCAACCCCAGGCGGGACTGCTCACAGATACGCAGTATTTT,CASSQPQAGLLTDTQYF
TRBD1,TRBV4-1,-,TRBJ1-1,TGCGCCAGCAGCCAAGATTTGGGACAGGGGGTTTATGACACTGAAGCTTTCTTT,CASSQDLGQGVYDTEAFF
TRBD1,TRBV4-2,-,TRBJ1-6,TGTGCCAGCAGCCAGGGACAGGGTAATTCACCCCTCCACTTT,CASSQGQGNSPLHF
-,TRBV7-9,-,TRBJ1-1,TGTGCCAGCAGCCCGACGGGTCCTGATGAAGCTTTCTTT,CASSPTGPDEAFF
TRBD1,TRBV6-5,-,TRBJ1-3,TGTGCCAGCAGTAGACAGGGGGCTACTGGAAACACCATATATTTT,CASSRQGATGNTIYF
TRBD1,TRBV6-6,-,TRBJ2-7,TGTGCCAGCAGTTACTCTAGGCAGGGGGCATCCGAGCAGTACTTC,CASSYSRQGASEQYF
TRBD1,TRBV5-6,-,TRBJ1-2,TGTGCCAGCAGCTCCCGATCGGGACAGGGTTATGGCTACACCTTC,CASSSRSGQGYGYTF
TRBD2,TRBV27,once,TRBJ2-4,TGTGCCAGCAGTTTACTCCGCGGGGGGTTGGACATTCAGTACTTC,CASSLLRGGLDIQYF
TRBD1,TRBV7-8,-,TRBJ1-4,TGTGCCAGCAGCCCATCTTTAATACAGGGGGGAGGGGAAAAACTGTTTTTT,CASSPSLIQGGGEKLFF